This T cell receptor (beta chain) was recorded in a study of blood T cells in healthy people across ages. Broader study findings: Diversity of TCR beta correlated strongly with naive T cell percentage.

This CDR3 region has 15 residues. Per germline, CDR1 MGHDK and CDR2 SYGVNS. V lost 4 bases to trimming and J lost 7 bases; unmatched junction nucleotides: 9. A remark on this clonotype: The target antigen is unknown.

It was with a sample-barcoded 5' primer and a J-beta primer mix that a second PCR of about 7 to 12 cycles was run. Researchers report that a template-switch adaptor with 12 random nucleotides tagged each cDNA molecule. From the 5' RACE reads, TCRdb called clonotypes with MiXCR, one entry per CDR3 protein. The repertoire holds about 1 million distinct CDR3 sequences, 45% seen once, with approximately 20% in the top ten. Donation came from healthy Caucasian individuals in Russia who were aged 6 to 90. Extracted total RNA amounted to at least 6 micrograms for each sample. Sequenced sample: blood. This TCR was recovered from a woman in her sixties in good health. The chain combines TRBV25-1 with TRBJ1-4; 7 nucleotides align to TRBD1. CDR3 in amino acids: CASSGMTGLGEKLFF. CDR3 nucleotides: TGTGCCAGCAGTGGAATGACAGGGTTAGGTGAAAAACTGTTTTTT. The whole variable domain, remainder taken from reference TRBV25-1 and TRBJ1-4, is EADIYQTPRYLVIGTGKKITLECSQTMGHDKMYWYQQDPGMELHLIHYSYGVNSTEKGDLSSESTVSRIRTEHFPLTLESARPSHTSQYLCASSGMTGLGEKLFFGSGTQLSVL.